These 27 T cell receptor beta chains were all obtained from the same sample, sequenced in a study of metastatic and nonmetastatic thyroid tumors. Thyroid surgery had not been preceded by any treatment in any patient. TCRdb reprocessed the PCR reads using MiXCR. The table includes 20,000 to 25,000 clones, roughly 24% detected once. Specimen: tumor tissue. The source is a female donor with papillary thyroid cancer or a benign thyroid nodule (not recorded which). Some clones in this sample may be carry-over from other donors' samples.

This CDR3 reads CASSQETSYNSPLHF. The CDR3 DNA is TGCGCCAGCAGCCAAGAGACCTCCTATAATTCACCCCTCCACTTT. The gene calls are TRBV4-1 and TRBJ1-6; no reliable D call. The CDR3 length is 15 residues. Germline CDR1 reads MGHRA; CDR2 reads YSYEKL. The V and J ends lost 0 bases and 0 bases respectively, with 3 bases between them.

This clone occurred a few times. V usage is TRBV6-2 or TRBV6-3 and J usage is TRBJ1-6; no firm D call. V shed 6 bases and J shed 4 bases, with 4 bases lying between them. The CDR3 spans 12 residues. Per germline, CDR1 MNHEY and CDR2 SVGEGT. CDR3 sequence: CASRRYNSPLHF. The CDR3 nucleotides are TGTGCCAGCAGACGGTATAATTCACCCCTCCACTTT.

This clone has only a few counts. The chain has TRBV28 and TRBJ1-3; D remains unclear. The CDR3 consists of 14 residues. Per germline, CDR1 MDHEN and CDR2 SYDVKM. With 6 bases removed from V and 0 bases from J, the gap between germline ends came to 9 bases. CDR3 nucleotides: TGTGCCAGCAGGGGGTCAAGCTCTGGAAACACCATATATTTT. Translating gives CASRGSSSGNTIYF.

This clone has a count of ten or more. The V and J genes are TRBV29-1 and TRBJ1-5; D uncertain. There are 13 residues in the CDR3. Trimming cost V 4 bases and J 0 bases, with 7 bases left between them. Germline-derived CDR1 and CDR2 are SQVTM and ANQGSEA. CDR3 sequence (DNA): TGCAGCGTTGCCAATTATAGCAATCAGCCCCAGCATTTT. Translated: CSVANYSNQPQHF.

DNA of the CDR3: TGCGCCAGCAGCTTGGAATCAGTCTACGAGCAGTACTTC. Translated, it gives CASSLESVYEQYF. The chain combines TRBV5-1 with TRBJ2-7, with D uncertain. Between the trimmed V and J ends, which lost 0 bases and 3 bases, there was a span of 7 bases. Germline loops: CDR1 SGHRS, CDR2 YFSETQ. The CDR3 contains 13 residues. Using reference TRBV5-1 and TRBJ2-7 for the parts outside the CDR3, the full variable domain is KAGVTQTPRYLIKTRGQQVTLSCSPISGHRSVSWYQQTPGQGLQFLFEYFSETQRNKGNFPGRFSGRQFSNSRSEMNVSTLELGDSALYLCASSLESVYEQYFGPGTRLTVT.

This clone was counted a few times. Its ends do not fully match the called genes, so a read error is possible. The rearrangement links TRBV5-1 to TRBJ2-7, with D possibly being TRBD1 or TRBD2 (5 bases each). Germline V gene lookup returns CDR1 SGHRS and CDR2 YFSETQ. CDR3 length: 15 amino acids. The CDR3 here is CASTLGGGTLYEQYF. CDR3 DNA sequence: TGCGCCAGCACCTTGGGCGGTGGGACCCTCTACGAGCAGTACTTC.

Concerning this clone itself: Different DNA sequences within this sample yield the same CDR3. CDR3 DNA: TGTGCCAGCAGCCATTTCTTAGTGGTGGGTGTGGCAGTCGGGGAGCTGTTTTTT. Translation: CASSHFLVVGVAVGELFF. J is TRBJ2-2 and V is TRBV11-2; D gene unclear. The CDR3 is 18 residues long. CDR1 is SGHAT, CDR2 FQNNGV, per germline. The V end was cut by 5 bases, the J end by 7 bases, with 26 bases between.

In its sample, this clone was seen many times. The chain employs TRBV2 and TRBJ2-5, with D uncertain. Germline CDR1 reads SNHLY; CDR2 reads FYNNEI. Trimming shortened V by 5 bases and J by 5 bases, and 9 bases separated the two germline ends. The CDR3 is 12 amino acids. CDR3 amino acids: CASSRSSETQYF. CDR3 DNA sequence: TGTGCCAGCAGTCGCTCATCGGAGACCCAGTACTTC.

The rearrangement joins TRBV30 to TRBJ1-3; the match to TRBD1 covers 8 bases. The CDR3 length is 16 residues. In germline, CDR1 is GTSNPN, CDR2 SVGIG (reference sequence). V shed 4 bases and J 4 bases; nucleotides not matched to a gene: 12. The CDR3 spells CAWTLGRGQSGNTIYF. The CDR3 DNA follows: TGTGCCTGGACGCTCGGCAGGGGGCAATCCGGAAACACCATATATTTT. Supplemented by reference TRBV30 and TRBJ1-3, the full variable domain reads SQTIHQWPATLVQPVGSPLSLECTVEGTSNPNLYWYRQAAGRGLQLLFYSVGIGQISSEVPQNLSASRPQDRQFILSSKKLLLSDSGFYLCAWTLGRGQSGNTIYFGEGSWLTVV.

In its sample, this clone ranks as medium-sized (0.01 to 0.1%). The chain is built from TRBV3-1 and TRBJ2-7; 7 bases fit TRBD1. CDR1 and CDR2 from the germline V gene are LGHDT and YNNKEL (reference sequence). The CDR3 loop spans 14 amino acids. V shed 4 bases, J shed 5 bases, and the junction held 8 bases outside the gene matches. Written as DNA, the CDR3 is TGTGCCAGCAGCCCATACAGGGGTGTCAACGAGCAGTACTTC. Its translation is CASSPYRGVNEQYF.

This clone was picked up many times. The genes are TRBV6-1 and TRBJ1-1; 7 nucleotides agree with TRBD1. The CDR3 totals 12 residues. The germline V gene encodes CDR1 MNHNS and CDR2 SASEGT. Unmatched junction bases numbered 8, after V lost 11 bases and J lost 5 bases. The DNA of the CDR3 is TGTGCCGGCTCAGACAGGGCGACTGAAGCTTTCTTT. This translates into CAGSDRATEAFF.

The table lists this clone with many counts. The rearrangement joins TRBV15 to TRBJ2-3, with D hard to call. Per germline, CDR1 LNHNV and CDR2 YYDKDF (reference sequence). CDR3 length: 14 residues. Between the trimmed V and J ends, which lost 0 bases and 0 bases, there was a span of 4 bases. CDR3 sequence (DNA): TGTGCCACCAGCAGAGAACAGAGCACAGATACGCAGTATTTT. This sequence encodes CATSREQSTDTQYF.

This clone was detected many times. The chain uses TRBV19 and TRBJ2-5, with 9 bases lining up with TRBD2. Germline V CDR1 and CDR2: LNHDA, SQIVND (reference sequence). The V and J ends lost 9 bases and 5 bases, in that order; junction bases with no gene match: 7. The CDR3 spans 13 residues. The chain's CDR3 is CASSSTSGETQYF. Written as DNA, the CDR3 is TGTGCCAGCTCTTCGACTAGCGGCGAGACCCAGTACTTC.

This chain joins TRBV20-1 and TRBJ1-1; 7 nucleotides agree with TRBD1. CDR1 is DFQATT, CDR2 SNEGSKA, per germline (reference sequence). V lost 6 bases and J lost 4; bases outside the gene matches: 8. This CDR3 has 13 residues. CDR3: CSALHEGATEAFF. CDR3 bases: TGCAGTGCCCTGCACGAGGGGGCCACTGAAGCTTTCTTT.

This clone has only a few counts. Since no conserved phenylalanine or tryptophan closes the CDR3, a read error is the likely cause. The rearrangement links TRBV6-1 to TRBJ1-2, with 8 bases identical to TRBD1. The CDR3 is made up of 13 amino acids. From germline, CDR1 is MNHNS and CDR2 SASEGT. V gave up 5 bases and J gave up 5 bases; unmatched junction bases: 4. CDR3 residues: CASSQQGEYGYTL. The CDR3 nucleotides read TGTGCCAGCAGTCAACAGGGGGAGTATGGCTACACCTTA.

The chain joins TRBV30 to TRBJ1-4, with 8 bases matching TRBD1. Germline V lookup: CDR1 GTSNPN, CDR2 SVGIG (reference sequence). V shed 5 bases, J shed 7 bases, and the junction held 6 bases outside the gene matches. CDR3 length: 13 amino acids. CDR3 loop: CAWGSGGFEKLFF. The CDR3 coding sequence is TGTGCCTGGGGATCAGGGGGCTTTGAAAAACTGTTTTTT.

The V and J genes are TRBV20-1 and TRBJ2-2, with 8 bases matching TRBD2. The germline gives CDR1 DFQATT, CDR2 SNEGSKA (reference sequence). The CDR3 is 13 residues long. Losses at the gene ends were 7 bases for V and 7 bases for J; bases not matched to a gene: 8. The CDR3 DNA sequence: TGCAGTGGGGTTGAGCGGGAGATCGGGGAGCTGTTTTTT. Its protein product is CSGVEREIGELFF.

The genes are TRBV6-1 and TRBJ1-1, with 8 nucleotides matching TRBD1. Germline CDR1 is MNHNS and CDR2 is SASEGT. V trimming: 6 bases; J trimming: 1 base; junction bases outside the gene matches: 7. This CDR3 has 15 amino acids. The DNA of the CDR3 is TGTGCCAGCAGCCCAAGGACAGGGCCGAACACTGAAGCTTTCTTT. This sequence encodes CASSPRTGPNTEAFF.

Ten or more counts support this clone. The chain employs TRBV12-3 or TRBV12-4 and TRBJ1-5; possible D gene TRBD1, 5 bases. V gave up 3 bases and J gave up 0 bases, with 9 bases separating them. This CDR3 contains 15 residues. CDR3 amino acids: CASSLGGLSNQPQHF. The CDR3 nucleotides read TGTGCCAGCAGTTTGGGGGGTCTTAGCAATCAGCCCCAGCATTTT.

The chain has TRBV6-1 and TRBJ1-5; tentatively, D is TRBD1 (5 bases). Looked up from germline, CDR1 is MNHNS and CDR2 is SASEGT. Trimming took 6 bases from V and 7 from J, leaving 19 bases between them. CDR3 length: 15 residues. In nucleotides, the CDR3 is TGTGCCAGCAGCACCACCACTGGGGGTGGGCAGCCCCAGCATTTT. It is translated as CASSTTTGGGQPQHF.

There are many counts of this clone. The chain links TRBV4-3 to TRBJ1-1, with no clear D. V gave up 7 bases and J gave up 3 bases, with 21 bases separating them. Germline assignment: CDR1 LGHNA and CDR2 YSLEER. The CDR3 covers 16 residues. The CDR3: CASTSVHLSGYTEAFF. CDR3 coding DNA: TGCGCCAGCACCTCAGTCCATCTTAGTGGGTACACTGAAGCTTTCTTT.

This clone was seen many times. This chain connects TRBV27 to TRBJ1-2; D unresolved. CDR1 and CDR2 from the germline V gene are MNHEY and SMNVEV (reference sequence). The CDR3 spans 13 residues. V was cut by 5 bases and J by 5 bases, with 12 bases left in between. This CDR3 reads CASSAFGSYGYTF. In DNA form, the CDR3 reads TGTGCCAGCAGTGCCTTCGGGTCGTATGGCTACACCTTC.

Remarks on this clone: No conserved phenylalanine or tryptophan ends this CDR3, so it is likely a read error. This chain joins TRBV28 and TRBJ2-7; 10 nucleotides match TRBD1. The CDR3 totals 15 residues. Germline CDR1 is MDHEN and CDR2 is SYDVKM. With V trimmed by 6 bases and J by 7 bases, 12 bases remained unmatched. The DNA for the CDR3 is TGTGCCAGCAGCCCCCCCGGGACAGGGGTCGCGGAGCAGTACCTC. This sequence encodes CASSPPGTGVAEQYL.

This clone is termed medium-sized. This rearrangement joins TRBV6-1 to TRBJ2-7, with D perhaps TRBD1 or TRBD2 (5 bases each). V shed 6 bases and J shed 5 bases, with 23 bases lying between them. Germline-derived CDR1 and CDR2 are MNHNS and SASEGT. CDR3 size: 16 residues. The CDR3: CASRAVTGPLMHEQYF. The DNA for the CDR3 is TGTGCCAGCAGGGCCGTTACGGGACCCCTAATGCACGAGCAGTACTTC.

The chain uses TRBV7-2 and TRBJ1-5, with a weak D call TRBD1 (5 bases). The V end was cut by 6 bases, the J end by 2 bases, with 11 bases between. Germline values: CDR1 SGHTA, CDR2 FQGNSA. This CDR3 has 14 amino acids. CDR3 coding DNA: TGTGCCAGCAGTCTCAGGGAGGGCAATCAGCCCCAGCATTTT. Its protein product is CASSLREGNQPQHF. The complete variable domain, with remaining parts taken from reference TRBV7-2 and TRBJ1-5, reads GAGVSQSPSNKVTEKGKDVELRCDPISGHTALYWYRQSLGQGLEFLIYFQGNSAPDKSGLPSDRFSAERTGGSVSTLTIQRTQQEDSAVYLCASSLREGNQPQHFGDGTRLSIL.

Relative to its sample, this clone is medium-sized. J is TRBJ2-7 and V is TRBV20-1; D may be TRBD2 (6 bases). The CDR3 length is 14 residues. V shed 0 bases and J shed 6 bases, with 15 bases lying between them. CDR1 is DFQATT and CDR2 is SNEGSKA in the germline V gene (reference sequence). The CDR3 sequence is CSARDYERRGEQYF. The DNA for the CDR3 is TGCAGTGCTAGAGATTACGAACGGCGGGGCGAGCAGTACTTC.

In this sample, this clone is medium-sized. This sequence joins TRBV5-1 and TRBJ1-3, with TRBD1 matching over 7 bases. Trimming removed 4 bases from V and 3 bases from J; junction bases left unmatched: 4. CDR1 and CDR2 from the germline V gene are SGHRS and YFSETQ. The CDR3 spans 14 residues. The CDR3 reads CASSRDSVGNTIYF. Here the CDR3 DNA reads TGCGCCAGCAGCCGGGACAGTGTTGGAAACACCATATATTTT.